This TCR beta chain stems from a study of glioma-infiltrating T cells after dendritic cell vaccination. Whole-study findings and limits: Patients with more pretreatment TILs had longer time to progression and survival.

Germline V gene data show CDR1 as LNHDA and CDR2 as SQIVND (reference sequence). This CDR3 spans 15 amino acids. Trimming removed 5 bases from V and 4 bases from J; junction bases left unmatched: 8. Method: immunoSEQ multiplex PCR; TCRdb's copy keeps in-frame clones and lacks some. The sample holds 90,000 to 95,000 clones, more than 80% seen once. A note on this clone: As yet, its antigen is unknown.

Specified time point: after dendritic cell vaccination, including at tumor progression/relapse. Blood PBMC samples: pre-vaccination, two weeks post third vaccination, and at tumor progression. The chain has TRBV19 and TRBJ2-1; TRBD1 aligns across 7 bases. The sample consisted of blood, taken after dendritic cell vaccination. The receptor was derived from a human donor with glioblastoma. The CDR3 protein is CASSWDRGIYNEQFF. The CDR3 region has the DNA TGTGCCAGTAGTTGGGACAGAGGAATTTACAATGAGCAGTTCTTC.